This is a list of T cell receptor beta chains from one sample in a study of blood T cell repertoires in COVID-19. Assay: immunoSEQ multiplex PCR; the TCRdb copy retains only in-frame clones and omits some. The table shows a few hundred thousand clones, with around 81% occurring only once. Input material: PBMCs or T cells enriched from blood (not recorded which). The origin of the receptors is a man aged 45-60 years who had recovered from COVID-19. Both conserved end residues are part of each CDR3. The order of the fields is clone size, J gene, D gene, V gene, CDR3 DNA, CDR3 protein. The D gene is left open where the match is weak. For some rows the clone size is stated as once, few or many, or as a class when expanded; others skip it.

clone size: once
J gene: TRBJ1-3
D gene: TRBD1
V gene: TRBV5-1
CDR3 DNA: TGCGCCAGCAGCAAAGGGACAGGGGCTGGAAACACCATATATTTT
CDR3 protein: CASSKGTGAGNTIYF

clone size: -
J gene: TRBJ2-7
D gene: TRBD2
V gene: TRBV28
CDR3 DNA: TGTGCCAGCACCCCGACCGGCGGGAGGCGCTCCTACGAGCAGTACTTC
CDR3 protein: CASTPTGGRRSYEQYF

clone size: -
J gene: TRBJ2-1
D gene: TRBD2
V gene: TRBV19
CDR3 DNA: TGTGCCAGTAGTATAGATAGGAGCGGGGGAGGTCTAGGGGAGCAGTTCTTC
CDR3 protein: CASSIDRSGGGLGEQFF

clone size: -
J gene: TRBJ1-4
D gene: TRBD1
V gene: TRBV3-1/TRBV3-2
CDR3 DNA: TGTGCCAGCAGCCAAGAACCGGGACAGTATAATGAAAAACTGTTTTTT
CDR3 protein: CASSQEPGQYNEKLFF

clone size: -
J gene: TRBJ2-6
D gene: TRBD1
V gene: TRBV24-1
CDR3 DNA: TGTGCCACCAGTGACCCCGGGACAGGGGTAACTGGGGCCAACGTCCTGACTTTC
CDR3 protein: CATSDPGTGVTGANVLTF

clone size: once
J gene: TRBJ2-7
D gene: TRBD1
V gene: TRBV19
CDR3 DNA: TGTGCCGTCCGGGACAGGACATCCTACGAGCAGTACTTC
CDR3 protein: CAVRDRTSYEQYF

clone size: -
J gene: TRBJ1-1
D gene: -
V gene: TRBV5-1
CDR3 DNA: TGCGCCAGCAGCCAGGACAGTATGAACACTGAAGCTTTCTTT
CDR3 protein: CASSQDSMNTEAFF

clone size: -
J gene: TRBJ2-7
D gene: -
V gene: TRBV7-2
CDR3 DNA: TGTGCCAGCAGCCCATTGGACAGAGCCTTTCCTTCCTACGAGCAGTACTTC
CDR3 protein: CASSPLDRAFPSYEQYF

clone size: once
J gene: TRBJ2-7
D gene: TRBD1
V gene: TRBV4-3
CDR3 DNA: TGCGCCAGCAGCCCAACGACAGGGGAATACGAGCAGTACTTC
CDR3 protein: CASSPTTGEYEQYF

clone size: -
J gene: TRBJ2-7
D gene: -
V gene: TRBV11-2
CDR3 DNA: TGTGCCAGCAGCTCCAACAGGAGGGGGCGGATCTACGAGCAGTACTTC
CDR3 protein: CASSSNRRGRIYEQYF

clone size: -
J gene: TRBJ1-1
D gene: -
V gene: TRBV7-2
CDR3 DNA: TGTGCCAGCAGCTTCCAACCCCCAGGGGCGCAGGAAGCTTTCTTT
CDR3 protein: CASSFQPPGAQEAFF

clone size: -
J gene: TRBJ2-7
D gene: -
V gene: TRBV6-5
CDR3 DNA: TGTGCCAGCAGTCAGCGACAGGACCCCTACGAGCAGTACTTC
CDR3 protein: CASSQRQDPYEQYF

clone size: -
J gene: TRBJ1-5
D gene: -
V gene: TRBV29-1
CDR3 DNA: TGCAGCGTTGTTCTGGGGCGCAATCAGCCCCAGCATTTT
CDR3 protein: CSVVLGRNQPQHF

clone size: -
J gene: TRBJ2-7
D gene: TRBD2
V gene: TRBV15
CDR3 DNA: TGTGCCACCAGCAGAGATCAGGCTAGCGGGATAAGCTCCTACGAGCAGTACTTC
CDR3 protein: CATSRDQASGISSYEQYF

clone size: -
J gene: TRBJ2-7
D gene: -
V gene: TRBV13
CDR3 DNA: TGTGCCAGCAGCTTAGAGCGGCAGGGGGAGCAGTACTTC
CDR3 protein: CASSLERQGEQYF

clone size: few
J gene: TRBJ2-6
D gene: -
V gene: TRBV6-4
CDR3 DNA: TGTGCCAGCAGTGACTCGTCGGGCTCTGGGGCCAACGTCCTGACTTTC
CDR3 protein: CASSDSSGSGANVLTF

clone size: -
J gene: TRBJ1-2
D gene: -
V gene: TRBV27
CDR3 DNA: TGTGCCAGCAGTAGAATAATGACAGCTACCCTTGGCTATGGCTACACCTTC
CDR3 protein: CASSRIMTATLGYGYTF

clone size: -
J gene: TRBJ2-3
D gene: TRBD2
V gene: TRBV10-3
CDR3 DNA: TGTGCCATCAGCGAATTTGCTAGCGGGGGGGCTCGCACGCAGTATTTT
CDR3 protein: CAISEFASGGARTQYF

clone size: -
J gene: TRBJ2-1
D gene: TRBD2
V gene: TRBV24-1
CDR3 DNA: TGTGCCACCAGTGATTATGCGGGAGGGCTGGGAAATGAGCAGTTCTTC
CDR3 protein: CATSDYAGGLGNEQFF

clone size: once
J gene: TRBJ1-2
D gene: -
V gene: TRBV5-3
CDR3 DNA: TGTGCCGACAAGATCAGGGTAAGCAACTATGGCTACACCTTC
CDR3 protein: CADKIRVSNYGYTF

clone size: -
J gene: TRBJ2-5
D gene: TRBD1
V gene: TRBV6-2/TRBV6-3
CDR3 DNA: TGTGCCAGCAGTTTACGGACAGGTTCGAAGACCCAGTACTTC
CDR3 protein: CASSLRTGSKTQYF

clone size: -
J gene: TRBJ2-7
D gene: TRBD2
V gene: TRBV11-3
CDR3 DNA: TGTGCCAGCAGCCCTAATCCGGGAGGCGGATACGAGCAGTACTTC
CDR3 protein: CASSPNPGGGYEQYF

clone size: few
J gene: TRBJ1-2
D gene: TRBD1
V gene: TRBV12-5
CDR3 DNA: TGTGCTAGTGGTTTGGTAAGGACAGGGGTTCGGGCGGACTATGGCTACACCTTC
CDR3 protein: CASGLVRTGVRADYGYTF

clone size: -
J gene: TRBJ2-1
D gene: -
V gene: TRBV7-3
CDR3 DNA: TGTGCCAGCAGCTTAATAGGGGGCAATGAGCAGTTCTTC
CDR3 protein: CASSLIGGNEQFF

clone size: -
J gene: TRBJ1-1
D gene: -
V gene: TRBV10-1
CDR3 DNA: TGCGCCAGCAGTGATGGGGGGGACGTGAACACTGAAGCTTTCTTT
CDR3 protein: CASSDGGDVNTEAFF

clone size: -
J gene: TRBJ2-4
D gene: -
V gene: TRBV11-2
CDR3 DNA: TGTGCCAGCAGCTTCCTTGGGGGCGCGGACATTCAGTACTTC
CDR3 protein: CASSFLGGADIQYF

clone size: once
J gene: TRBJ1-6
D gene: -
V gene: TRBV5-4
CDR3 DNA: TGTGCCAGCAGCTTGGAAGCGAACTCCTATAATTCACCCCTCCACTTT
CDR3 protein: CASSLEANSYNSPLHF

clone size: once
J gene: TRBJ2-3
D gene: TRBD2
V gene: TRBV29-1
CDR3 DNA: TGCAGCGCCTCGCGGGGGGGGCAAGGGACAGATACGCAGTATTTT
CDR3 protein: CSASRGGQGTDTQYF

clone size: -
J gene: TRBJ2-5
D gene: -
V gene: TRBV9
CDR3 DNA: TGTGCCAGCAGCGCCCTAGAGAAAGAGACCCAGTACTTC
CDR3 protein: CASSALEKETQYF

clone size: -
J gene: TRBJ2-1
D gene: TRBD2
V gene: TRBV5-8
CDR3 DNA: TGTGCCATTCCGACTAGCGGGAGATGGTCGGACTACAATGAGCAGTTCTTC
CDR3 protein: CAIPTSGRWSDYNEQFF

clone size: -
J gene: TRBJ1-2
D gene: TRBD1
V gene: TRBV9
CDR3 DNA: TGTGCCAGCAGCGTAGTGGGGGACAGAAGTCGGGGCTACACCTTC
CDR3 protein: CASSVVGDRSRGYTF

clone size: -
J gene: TRBJ2-1
D gene: TRBD2
V gene: TRBV9
CDR3 DNA: TGTGCCAGCAGCGTTAAATTCAGCGGGAGGGCCCTTGTCTTC
CDR3 protein: CASSVKFSGRALVF

clone size: -
J gene: TRBJ2-1
D gene: TRBD2
V gene: TRBV27
CDR3 DNA: TGTGCCAGCAGTTTGGGACTAGCGGGAGGGCATGAGCAGTTCTTC
CDR3 protein: CASSLGLAGGHEQFF

clone size: -
J gene: TRBJ2-3
D gene: TRBD2
V gene: TRBV24-1
CDR3 DNA: TGTGCCACCAGTGACCCTAGCGGGGGGGTCACAGATACGCAGTATTTT
CDR3 protein: CATSDPSGGVTDTQYF

clone size: -
J gene: TRBJ1-1
D gene: TRBD1
V gene: TRBV28
CDR3 DNA: TGTGCCAGCAGTTTAAGGGACAGTCCCTACACTGAAGCTTTCTTT
CDR3 protein: CASSLRDSPYTEAFF

clone size: -
J gene: TRBJ1-2
D gene: TRBD1
V gene: TRBV4-2
CDR3 DNA: TGTGCCAGCAGCCCCCTGACAGGGAGGAACTATGGCTACACCTTC
CDR3 protein: CASSPLTGRNYGYTF

clone size: -
J gene: TRBJ2-3
D gene: TRBD2
V gene: TRBV5-4
CDR3 DNA: TGTGCCAGCAGCGTCGGGACTAGGACAGATACGCAGTATTTT
CDR3 protein: CASSVGTRTDTQYF

clone size: -
J gene: TRBJ2-5
D gene: TRBD2
V gene: TRBV7-7
CDR3 DNA: TGTGCTAGCAGCCGCCGACTCGGGGGGGAGGAGACCCAGTACTTC
CDR3 protein: CASSRRLGGEETQYF

clone size: -
J gene: TRBJ2-5
D gene: -
V gene: TRBV12-3/TRBV12-4
CDR3 DNA: TGTGCCAGCAGCTTGGGAGGCCTCCAGTACTTC
CDR3 protein: CASSLGGLQYF

clone size: once
J gene: TRBJ2-5
D gene: TRBD2
V gene: TRBV7-9
CDR3 DNA: TGTGCCAGCAGCTTAGCGCTAGCGGGGCTCCAAGAGACCCAGTACTTC
CDR3 protein: CASSLALAGLQETQYF

clone size: -
J gene: TRBJ1-2
D gene: -
V gene: TRBV6-5
CDR3 DNA: TGTGCCAGCAGCCAACTCGGGACACAAAACCATGGCTACACCTTC
CDR3 protein: CASSQLGTQNHGYTF

clone size: -
J gene: TRBJ1-2
D gene: TRBD1
V gene: TRBV19
CDR3 DNA: TGTGCCAGTAGCCGTCGTAGGACAGGAAACTATGGCTACACCTTC
CDR3 protein: CASSRRRTGNYGYTF

clone size: -
J gene: TRBJ2-1
D gene: -
V gene: TRBV5-3
CDR3 DNA: TGTGCCAGAAGCTTGATAGGAACTGGTAAGCGGTCCTACAATGAGCAGTTCTTC
CDR3 protein: CARSLIGTGKRSYNEQFF

clone size: once
J gene: TRBJ1-4
D gene: TRBD1
V gene: TRBV19
CDR3 DNA: TGTGCCAGTAGTACCACCGGGACAGGCTACGCAACTAATGAAAAACTGTTTTTT
CDR3 protein: CASSTTGTGYATNEKLFF

clone size: few
J gene: TRBJ1-2
D gene: TRBD1
V gene: TRBV20-1
CDR3 DNA: TGCAGTGCTAGAAAGGGACAGGGCTACACCTTC
CDR3 protein: CSARKGQGYTF

clone size: -
J gene: TRBJ1-1
D gene: TRBD1
V gene: TRBV12-3/TRBV12-4
CDR3 DNA: TGTGCCAGCAGCCTTGACAGGGGGACTGAAGCTTTCTTT
CDR3 protein: CASSLDRGTEAFF

clone size: -
J gene: TRBJ1-2
D gene: -
V gene: TRBV14
CDR3 DNA: TGTGCCAGCAGGGAAGAGGCAGGGTTAAGTGGCTACACCTTC
CDR3 protein: CASREEAGLSGYTF

clone size: -
J gene: TRBJ1-6
D gene: TRBD1
V gene: TRBV19
CDR3 DNA: TGTGCCAGTAGGGACAGGGACTTCTCACCCCTCCACTTT
CDR3 protein: CASRDRDFSPLHF

clone size: -
J gene: TRBJ2-7
D gene: -
V gene: TRBV7-2
CDR3 DNA: TGTGCCAGCAGCTCCATTGGCGGGGCCTCCTACGAGCAGTACTTC
CDR3 protein: CASSSIGGASYEQYF

clone size: few
J gene: TRBJ2-5
D gene: -
V gene: TRBV7-2
CDR3 DNA: TGTGCCAGCAGCCAGGGGACTAACCGACAAGAGACCCAGTACTTC
CDR3 protein: CASSQGTNRQETQYF

clone size: once
J gene: TRBJ2-3
D gene: TRBD2
V gene: TRBV5-1
CDR3 DNA: TGCGCCAGCAGCTTGCGCCTAGCGGGAGGAGGGGGCACAGATACGCAGTATTTT
CDR3 protein: CASSLRLAGGGGTDTQYF

clone size: -
J gene: TRBJ1-5
D gene: TRBD1
V gene: TRBV6-5
CDR3 DNA: TGTGCCAGCAGTTCGGGACAGTACAATCAGCCCCAGCATTTT
CDR3 protein: CASSSGQYNQPQHF

clone size: -
J gene: TRBJ1-2
D gene: -
V gene: TRBV5-4
CDR3 DNA: TGTGCCAGCAGCTTGCCCGCGGAGTCCATCGGCTACACCTTC
CDR3 protein: CASSLPAESIGYTF

clone size: once
J gene: TRBJ1-1
D gene: -
V gene: TRBV4-1
CDR3 DNA: TGCGCCAGCAGCTTGCACAGGGTCACTGAAGCTTTCTTT
CDR3 protein: CASSLHRVTEAFF

clone size: -
J gene: TRBJ2-3
D gene: -
V gene: TRBV5-4
CDR3 DNA: TGTGCCAGCAGCCCCGGGGAGCTTCTAAAAGTTAGCACAGATACGCAGTATTTT
CDR3 protein: CASSPGELLKVSTDTQYF

clone size: -
J gene: TRBJ2-5
D gene: TRBD2
V gene: TRBV7-2
CDR3 DNA: TGTGCCAGCAGCGCCCGGACTAGCGGGAGGGAGACCCAGTACTTC
CDR3 protein: CASSARTSGRETQYF

clone size: few
J gene: TRBJ1-6
D gene: -
V gene: TRBV3-1/TRBV3-2
CDR3 DNA: TGTGCCAGCAGCCAGTTTACAGGGAGCTCCTATAATTCACCCCTCCACTTT
CDR3 protein: CASSQFTGSSYNSPLHF